This TCR beta chain was identified during a study of T cell responses to AZD1222 COVID-19 vaccine. V trimming: 0 bases; J trimming: 6 bases; junction bases outside the gene matches: 8. The CDR3 length is 16 residues. CDR1 and CDR2 (germline): SGHRS, YFSETQ. About this clone: The antigen remains undetermined.

The assay was immunoSEQ multiplex PCR, and TCRdb's table has in-frame clones only and misses some. The sample carries 95,000 to 150,000 clones, 85% to 95% recorded once. Whole-study results and caveats: As reported, nearly half of all spike-specific TCRs target variant regions that are unmutated. In a largely white British group with more females than males, clonal diversity was possibly underestimated.

The TCR originated in an adult in good health. The V and J genes are TRBV5-1 and TRBJ1-5; 8 bases agree with TRBD1. Source: peripheral blood, taken on day 0 of AZD1222 vaccination. CDR3 bases: TGCGCCAGCAGCTTGGAGGCAGGGGGCATAGGTCAGCCCCAGCATTTT. This encodes CASSLEAGGIGQPQHF.